Presented here are 11 T cell receptor beta chains from one specimen sequenced in a study of blood T cell repertoires in COVID-19. Measured with immunoSEQ multiplex PCR; TCRdb has only the in-frame clones, and not every one. The sample records 650,000 to 800,000 clones, just under 90% being singletons. The sequenced sample consisted of peripheral blood. Receptors were obtained from a woman under 30 with acute or convalescent COVID-19.

This clone was detected only once. The rearrangement joins TRBV18 to TRBJ2-6; TRBD2 matches at 7 bases. CDR3 size: 15 residues. The germline CDR1 and CDR2 sequences are KGHSH and LQKENI. After removal of 6 bases from V and 1 base from J, the junction contained 3 bases not matched to a gene. CDR3 coding DNA: TGTGCCAGCTCCCGGGGGGTATCTGGGGCCAACGTCCTGACTTTC. Translation gives CASSRGVSGANVLTF.

The count of this clone is one. The V call is TRBV3-1 (or the pseudogene TRBV3-2), the J call TRBJ1-1; a possible D gene is TRBD1 (5 bases). Between the trimmed V and J ends, which lost 1 base and 1 base, there was a span of 13 bases. CDR1 is LGHDT and CDR2 is YNNKEL in the germline V gene (reference sequence). The CDR3 spans 16 residues. The CDR3 loop reads CASSQGAGRPNTEAFF. DNA for the CDR3: TGTGCCAGCAGCCAAGGGGCGGGGCGCCCGAACACTGAAGCTTTCTTT.

The rearrangement joins TRBV28 to TRBJ2-7; D ambiguous. Deletions cut 4 bases from V and 5 bases from J, with 21 bases between. The CDR3 extends over 16 amino acids. From germline, CDR1 is MDHEN and CDR2 SYDVKM. CDR3 residues: CASSSSALEVRDEQYF. CDR3 coding DNA: TGTGCCAGCAGTTCCTCAGCCCTTGAGGTACGGGACGAGCAGTACTTC.

The chain couples TRBV7-2 to TRBJ1-1; the D gene is possibly TRBD1 (5 bases). The CDR3 consists of 16 residues. With 1 base removed from V and 0 bases from J, the gap between germline ends came to 12 bases. Per germline, CDR1 SGHTA and CDR2 FQGNSA. The CDR3 region is CASSLGAGWVNTEAFF. The CDR3 DNA is TGTGCCAGCAGCTTAGGGGCAGGGTGGGTGAACACTGAAGCTTTCTTT.

V is TRBV24-1 and J is TRBJ2-1; 13 nucleotides line up with TRBD2. Germline CDR1 and CDR2: KGHDR and SFDVKD. J was trimmed by 8 bases and V by 3 bases; bases with no gene match: 12. This CDR3 is built from 18 residues. The CDR3 reads CATSDPGGLAGRWDEQFF. CDR3 DNA sequence: TGTGCCACCAGTGATCCAGGGGGACTAGCGGGGAGATGGGATGAGCAGTTCTTC.

The chain links TRBV6-5 to TRBJ1-4; D ambiguous. CDR1 MNHEY and CDR2 SVGAGI come from the germline V gene. The CDR3 has 14 amino acids. Trimming pared 7 bases from V and 8 bases from J, leaving 17 bases between. The CDR3 is CASKVGGKWEKLFF. Written as DNA, the CDR3 is TGTGCCAGCAAAGTTGGAGGGAAGTGGGAAAAACTGTTTTTT.

The chain employs TRBV13 and TRBJ2-5; no clear D gene. Trimming shortened V by 4 bases and J by 7 bases, and 16 bases separated the two germline ends. There are 14 residues in the CDR3. Germline V lookup: CDR1 PRHDT, CDR2 FYEKMQ (reference sequence). The DNA for the CDR3 is TGTGCCAGCAGCTCAATGGGCCAGGCCGGGACCCAGTACTTC. Translation gives CASSSMGQAGTQYF.

The chain has TRBV5-1 and TRBJ1-1, with TRBD1 as a possible D gene (6 bases). Trimming left V 2 bases short and J 1 base short, with 21 bases between. Germline V CDR1 and CDR2: SGHRS, YFSETQ. This CDR3 is built from 18 residues. The CDR3 nucleotides are TGCGCCAGCAGCTTATATCTTATCCAGGACAGTCAGAACACTGAAGCTTTCTTT. This encodes CASSLYLIQDSQNTEAFF.

This clone was found once. The chain employs TRBV27 and TRBJ1-1; D possibly corresponds to TRBD1 (5 bases). From germline, CDR1 is MNHEY and CDR2 SMNVEV (reference sequence). The CDR3 extends over 16 amino acids. Trimming took 6 bases from V and 3 from J, leaving 20 bases between them. CDR3 loop: CASRSTVLGGDTEAFF. The CDR3 DNA reads as TGTGCCAGCAGGTCGACAGTTCTCGGGGGTGACACTGAAGCTTTCTTT.

This clone was observed once. The chain links TRBV3-1 (or the pseudogene TRBV3-2) to TRBJ2-7; the match to TRBD2 covers 7 bases. V lost 6 bases, J lost 0 bases, and 8 bases stayed unmatched. The V gene's germline CDR1 is LGHDT and CDR2 YNNKEL (reference sequence). The CDR3 extends over 15 amino acids. CDR3 loop: CASSHPGGSSYEQYF. The CDR3 nucleotides read TGTGCCAGCAGTCACCCCGGGGGGAGCTCCTACGAGCAGTACTTC.

The chain carries TRBV18 and TRBJ1-2; D perhaps matches TRBD1 (5 bases). Germline values: CDR1 KGHSH, CDR2 LQKENI. The ends were cut back, 0 bases at V and 8 bases at J, with 16 bases in the middle. The CDR3 runs 15 residues. The CDR3 region has the DNA TGTGCCAGCTCACCACCTGGGGTGCAGGGCAGGGGCTACACCTTC. It codes for CASSPPGVQGRGYTF.